Shown below are 9 T cell receptor beta chains from a single sample sequenced in a study of cytomegalovirus exposure and HLA in healthy donors. The PCR contained 60 Vbeta and 13 Jbeta primers. The assay was immunoSEQ multiplex PCR, and TCRdb's table has in-frame clones only and misses some. The sample has some 180,000 clones, about 9% seen once. Material for sequencing was PBMCs. The receptors come from a woman between 25 and 40 years old in good health and CMV-seropositive.

The chain uses TRBV11-1 and TRBJ2-3; tentatively, D is TRBD1 (5 bases). Germline CDR1 SGHAT, CDR2 FQDESV (reference sequence). There are 16 residues in the CDR3. V shed 5 bases and J shed 6 bases, with 21 bases lying between them. This chain's CDR3 is CASSPWKGVLADTQYF. Written as DNA, the CDR3 is TGTGCCAGCAGCCCGTGGAAAGGGGTCTTGGCTGATACGCAGTATTTT.

This clone was seen more than once but under ten times. The chain carries TRBV20-1 and TRBJ2-1, with D maybe TRBD1 (5 bases). V was shortened by 6 bases and J by 5 bases, with 8 bases between the two germline ends. The CDR3 has 11 residues. Germline CDR1 DFQATT, CDR2 SNEGSKA (reference sequence). The chain's CDR3 is CSAQGNNEQFF. The DNA of the CDR3 is TGCAGTGCCCAGGGAAACAATGAGCAGTTCTTC.

CDR3 DNA: TGCGCCAGCAGCTCCAGTTCCCTTAGACAGGGAGGCGAGCAGTACTTC. It is translated as CASSSSSLRQGGEQYF. This chain uses TRBV5-1 with TRBJ2-5, with D possibly matching TRBD1 (7 bases). The better agreement between TRBJ2-7 and the DNA end casts doubt on the J call. Germline loops: CDR1 SGHRS, CDR2 YFSETQ. The CDR3 has 16 amino acids.

This clone was counted a few times. V is TRBV4-2 and J is TRBJ2-7; 10 bases line up with TRBD2. The CDR3 is made up of 16 amino acids. The V segment lost 1 base and the J segment 1 base; nucleotides outside the gene matches: 4. The germline gives CDR1 LGHNA, CDR2 YNFKEQ. The CDR3 sequence is CASSQGLAGVSYEQYF. DNA of the CDR3: TGTGCCAGCAGCCAAGGGCTAGCGGGAGTATCCTACGAGCAGTACTTC.

The J gene is TRBJ2-1, the V gene TRBV5-1; 10 bases align to TRBD2. Germline CDR1 reads SGHRS; CDR2 reads YFSETQ. CDR3 length: 15 amino acids. The V and J ends lost 5 bases and 5 bases, in that order; junction bases with no gene match: 7. CDR3 DNA sequence: TGCGCCAGCAGTTACGGACTAGCGGTGAACAATGAGCAGTTCTTC. It encodes CASSYGLAVNNEQFF.

The V call is TRBV19, the J call TRBJ1-1; 7 bases map to TRBD1. Trimming at V came to 1 base and at J to 5 bases, leaving 10 bases not matched to a gene. Germline lookup yields CDR1 LNHDA and CDR2 SQIVND (reference sequence). The CDR3 has 16 amino acids. CDR3 coding DNA: TGTGCCAGTAGTATAGCTACAGGGGCTAAAGGAACTGAAGCTTTCTTT. This codes for CASSIATGAKGTEAFF.

This chain uses TRBV4-2 with TRBJ2-5; 7 nucleotides match TRBD2. The CDR3 spans 16 residues. Germline V gene data show CDR1 as LGHNA and CDR2 as YNFKEQ. Unmatched junction bases numbered 6, after V lost 1 base and J lost 1 base. CDR3 sequence (DNA): TGTGCCAGCAGCCAAGGGGGGGGACGGGTCCAAGAGACCCAGTACTTC. Protein product: CASSQGGGRVQETQYF.

In this sample, this clone turned up a few times. The V gene is TRBV11-1, the J gene TRBJ2-1; 10 positions match TRBD2. The CDR3 contains 15 residues. Germline CDR1 SGHAT, CDR2 FQDESV (reference sequence). Trimming took 3 bases from V and 7 from J; bases not matched to a gene: 6. Written as DNA, the CDR3 is TGTGCCAGCAGCTTTTCAGCGGGAGGGTCTAATGAGCAGTTCTTC. Protein sequence: CASSFSAGGSNEQFF.

This clone was observed a few times. J is TRBJ2-7 and V is TRBV27; TRBD2 matches at 12 bases. J gave up 2 bases and V 7 bases, and 9 bases lay outside the gene matches. The germline CDR1 and CDR2 sequences are MNHEY and SMNVEV (reference sequence). The CDR3 spans 16 residues. The CDR3 loop is CASTLSSGRGPYEQYF. CDR3 coding DNA: TGTGCCAGCACCCTCTCTAGCGGGAGGGGGCCCTACGAGCAGTACTTC.